Many counts were recorded for the clone carrying this T cell receptor beta chain. The antigen is unknown. Per germline, CDR1 SGHDT and CDR2 YYEEEE. Trimming removed 4 bases from V and 3 bases from J, with 11 bases in between. This CDR3 is 13 amino acids long. RNA was extracted from bulk tissue without any cell sorting. This non-tumor lung sample came from over 3 cm beyond the tumor edge. The library came from three nested PCR rounds adapted from ARM-PCR protocols. From the multiplex PCR reads, TCRdb called clonotypes with MiXCR, one entry per CDR3 protein. Here the sample spans 80,000 or so distinct CDR3 sequences, roughly 80% being singletons. The sample is drawn from a study of tumor and adjacent non-tumor tissue in lung cancer. Study as a whole: The patients, about nine men and 5 women, were 31 to 76 with stage I to III disease. Each sample yielded around 4.2 million productive TCRbeta reads on average. Overall study results and limits: Patients with more diverse tumor TCRs had worse survival.

J is TRBJ2-7 and V is TRBV5-6; possible D gene TRBD1, 6 bases. The sample consisted of distant non-tumor lung tissue. The receptor's source is a man aged 55 to 70 with non-small cell lung cancer. The CDR3 sequence is CASSIQGIYEQYF. CDR3 nucleotide sequence: TGTGCCAGCAGCATACAGGGTATCTACGAGCAGTACTTC.